This T cell receptor beta chain is from a study of T cell repertoires in cytomegalovirus infection. In the study overall: Use of recently identified HLA-C-restricted and well-studied HLA-B-restricted CMV epitopes was part of the study.

The ends lost 0 bases at V and 10 bases at J; junction bases unmatched: 4. The CDR3 has 13 residues. Comments on this clonotype: Antigen unknown.

The study's findings and limits: Carriage of CMV together with the relevant HLA was identifiable through cumulative public TCR beta family frequency.

Via MiXCR, TCRdb re-called the reads, giving one row per CDR3 protein. Of roughly 730,000 distinct CDR3 sequences in the sample, around a third are singletons; the top ten hold about 18%. Sequencing used cultured PBMCs, obtained from culture after CMV antigen stimulation. The genes are TRBV12-3 or TRBV12-4 and TRBJ1-1, with TRBD1 matching 8 bases. The TCR comes from a human donor in good health (CMV status not recorded). Some clones in this sample may be carry-over from other donors' samples. The CDR3 DNA reads TGTGCCAGCAGTTTAGCTTCCAGGGGGCCAGCTTTCTTT. It codes for CASSLASRGPAFF.